These T cell receptor beta chains were read from a single sample in a study of blood T cell repertoires in COVID-19. TCRdb keeps only in-frame clones here, not all; method: immunoSEQ multiplex PCR. The sample includes hundreds of thousands of clones, more than 75% of them seen just once. The sequenced sample consisted of PBMCs or T cells enriched from blood (not recorded which). The receptor set was obtained from a man in his 60s who had recovered from COVID-19. Each CDR3 is given with its conserved first and last residue. D genes are given only for firm matches. The listing skips clone size in some rows; elsewhere it reads once, few, many or a size class.

TGTGCCTCCCCCGCCGGACAGGGGTCTGGCTACACCTTC,CASPAGQGSGYTF,TRBJ1-2,TRBV2,NA,TRBD1
TGTGCCAGCAGTTACGGACAGACTAAAGCTTTCTTT,CASSYGQTKAFF,TRBJ1-1,TRBV6-5,NA,NA
TGCGCCAGCAGCTTGGCGCTAGCGGGGGGGCGGGAGCAGTTCTTC,CASSLALAGGREQFF,TRBJ2-1,TRBV5-1,NA,TRBD2
TGTGCCAGCAGCTTAACAACTACCGGGGAGCTGTTTTTT,CASSLTTTGELFF,TRBJ2-2,TRBV7-3,once,NA
TGTGCCAGCTCCTCTAACAGGGGAGTCTCTGGGGCCAACGTCCTGACTTTC,CASSSNRGVSGANVLTF,TRBJ2-6,TRBV27,NA,TRBD1
TGTGCCAGCAGCTTTGGTCCGCGGGAGGTTGTCGGGGAGCTGTTTTTT,CASSFGPREVVGELFF,TRBJ2-2,TRBV5-8,NA,TRBD2
TGTGCCAGCAAAAACGGACAGGCCGGGAACACTGAAGCTTTCTTT,CASKNGQAGNTEAFF,TRBJ1-1,TRBV2,NA,TRBD1
TGCAGCGCCGCGTGGTGGAACACTGAAGCTTTCTTT,CSAAWWNTEAFF,TRBJ1-1,TRBV29-1,NA,NA
TGTGCCAGCAGCCAAGAGAATCTTGGGGACAGGGATGATTCACCCCTCCACTTT,CASSQENLGDRDDSPLHF,TRBJ1-6,TRBV4-2,NA,TRBD1
TGTGCCAGCAGTAGCGGGACTCTAGGAAACACCATATATTTT,CASSSGTLGNTIYF,TRBJ1-3,TRBV2,once,NA
TGTGCCAGCAGCCCCGGTCCTCCTGAGCAGTACTTC,CASSPGPPEQYF,TRBJ2-7,TRBV11-3,NA,NA
TGTGCCAGCAGCACCCAGGGGGTGGATACGCAGTATTTT,CASSTQGVDTQYF,TRBJ2-3,TRBV9,NA,TRBD1
TGTGCTAGTGGCCCGGGAGAGAAAGGAGAAAAACTGTTTTTT,CASGPGEKGEKLFF,TRBJ1-4,TRBV12-5,NA,NA
TGTGCCAGCAGCAATCGACTGAGGAATGGGGGGACGGAAAAACTGTTTTTT,CASSNRLRNGGTEKLFF,TRBJ1-4,TRBV21-1,NA,NA
TGTGCCAGCAGTTTCAGGGTCGGGTCACCCCTCCACTTT,CASSFRVGSPLHF,TRBJ1-6,TRBV28,NA,NA
TGTGCCAGCAGTTCTGGCGGAACTGAAGCTTTCTTT,CASSSGGTEAFF,TRBJ1-1,TRBV12-3/TRBV12-4,NA,NA
TGTGCCAGCAGCCTCACAACGACGGACAGGACGGGGAGCTACACCTTC,CASSLTTTDRTGSYTF,TRBJ1-2,TRBV6-2/TRBV6-3,NA,TRBD1
TGTGCCAGCAGCACAGGACTAGCGGGGCCCTACGAGCAGTACTTC,CASSTGLAGPYEQYF,TRBJ2-7,TRBV13,NA,TRBD2
TGTGCCAGCAGCCTCCAGACGGGGGGGACTGAAGCTTTCTTT,CASSLQTGGTEAFF,TRBJ1-1,TRBV7-2,NA,NA
TGCGCCAGCAGCCAAGTACAGACGAACACCGGGGAGCTGTTTTTT,CASSQVQTNTGELFF,TRBJ2-2,TRBV4-1,NA,NA
TGTGCCAGCAGGGAACCGGGACAGGGGGCCTATAATTCACCCCTCCACTTT,CASREPGQGAYNSPLHF,TRBJ1-6,TRBV6-1,few,TRBD1
TGTGCCATCAGTGCGGCTGGAAAGGGGGATACGCAGTATTTT,CAISAAGKGDTQYF,TRBJ2-3,TRBV10-3,NA,NA
TGTGCCAGCAGCCCGCGGACAGGGGGCTGGTACGAGCAGTACTTC,CASSPRTGGWYEQYF,TRBJ2-7,TRBV3-1/TRBV3-2,NA,TRBD1
TGTGCCAGCAGGTATACAGGGAATAATTCACCCCTCCACTTT,CASRYTGNNSPLHF,TRBJ1-6,TRBV6-5,once,NA
TGTGCCAGCAGCGAGACAGGGGGGCAAGAGACCCAGTACTTC,CASSETGGQETQYF,TRBJ2-5,TRBV9,NA,TRBD1
TGTGCCAGCTCACCCAGGAACACTGAAGCTTTCTTT,CASSPRNTEAFF,TRBJ1-1,TRBV18,NA,NA
TGTGCCAGCAGTTTTTCCGGGACTAGCGTTTTCGATACGCAGTATTTT,CASSFSGTSVFDTQYF,TRBJ2-3,TRBV6-5,NA,TRBD2
TGTGCCAGCAGCTTGGCCGGGACTACATCAGAGACCCAGTACTTC,CASSLAGTTSETQYF,TRBJ2-5,TRBV7-2,NA,TRBD2
TGTGCCAGCAGTATCACAGGGCGCGCCTATGGCTACACCTTC,CASSITGRAYGYTF,TRBJ1-2,TRBV6-2/TRBV6-3,once,NA
TGTGCCAGCTCACCACCGAGCCGGGAGGGACTGTTTTTT,CASSPPSREGLFF,TRBJ1-4,TRBV18,NA,NA
TGTGCCAGCAGCTTAGCGGTAGCGGACAACAATGAAAAACTGTTTTTT,CASSLAVADNNEKLFF,TRBJ1-4,TRBV7-6,NA,NA
TGTGCCAGCAGCTTGGGACAGGGGACGGGTGAGGCTTTCTTT,CASSLGQGTGEAFF,TRBJ1-1,TRBV7-2,NA,TRBD1
TGTGCCAGCAGCATGGGACTAGCGGGCACCGGGGAGCTGTTTTTT,CASSMGLAGTGELFF,TRBJ2-2,TRBV27,NA,TRBD2
TGTGCCTGGGGGGACGGACTCTCTGGAAACACCATATATTTT,CAWGDGLSGNTIYF,TRBJ1-3,TRBV30,NA,NA
TGTGCCAGCTCACTAGCGTCCCACACAGATACGCAGTATTTT,CASSLASHTDTQYF,TRBJ2-3,TRBV18,NA,NA
TGTGCTAGTGGCCGTCCCGGGACTAGCGGATACGATATTACCTACAATGAGCAGTTCTTC,CASGRPGTSGYDITYNEQFF,TRBJ2-1,TRBV12-5,NA,TRBD2